This T cell receptor beta chain was sequenced for a study of cytomegalovirus exposure and HLA in healthy donors. Sequencing used immunoSEQ multiplex PCR; TCRdb keeps in-frame clones, though not all of them. The sample has over 200,000 clones; around 86% are singletons. The CDR3 has 14 residues. V lost 6 bases and J lost 5; bases outside the gene matches: 7. CDR1 is MNHEY and CDR2 is SMNVEV in the germline V gene (reference sequence). The rearrangement joins TRBV27 to TRBJ2-5, with TRBD1 matching 9 bases. Input material: PBMCs. The TCR sequence derives from a woman aged 18 to 35 in good health and CMV-seropositive. CDR3 sequence reads: CASRGQGDLETQYF. The CDR3 DNA reads TGTGCCAGCAGGGGACAGGGCGATTTGGAGACCCAGTACTTC.